The 9 T cell receptor beta chains given below trace back to one sample, sequenced in a study of siplizumab effects on memory and regulatory T cells (dated by TCRdb to about 2019). To prepare the library, the immunoSEQ multiplex PCR assay was applied. The table comes from immuneACCESS by way of TCRdb, which keeps in-frame sequences with V and J called. Part of the clones is missing from these tables; in studies checked, under half for an unresolved V gene and the rest for unknown reasons. For this sample there are roughly 56,000 clones; 85% to 95% appear just once. The ten largest clones capture about two fifths of the sample. Material: CD8+ T cells sorted from blood. Every receptor here comes from a human donor in good health.

CDR3 coding DNA: TGTGCCAGTAGTAACACCGAGATTAACACTGAAGCTTTCTTT. This sequence encodes CASSNTEINTEAFF. The rearrangement joins TRBV19 to TRBJ1-1; D call uncertain. The CDR3 extends over 14 amino acids. Germline loops: CDR1 LNHDA, CDR2 SQIVND (reference sequence). V lost 4 bases, J lost 2 bases, and 11 bases lay in between.

This clone was observed a handful of times. V gene TRBV4-1 combines with J gene TRBJ1-5; D is unresolved. The V gene lost 0 bases and the J gene lost 6 bases, with 9 bases spanning the gap. The V gene's germline CDR1 is MGHRA and CDR2 YSYEKL. There are 14 residues in the CDR3. CDR3 bases: TGCGCCAGCAGCCAAGATCGCGCGACTCAGCCCCAGCATTTT. It is translated as CASSQDRATQPQHF.

This chain connects TRBV4-2 to TRBJ2-5; 7 bases align to TRBD2. There are 15 residues in the CDR3. The ends lost 1 base at V and 10 bases at J; junction bases unmatched: 12. CDR1 is LGHNA and CDR2 is YNFKEQ in the germline V gene. Here the CDR3 DNA reads TGTGCCAGCAGCCAAGGGGAGGGCGAGTCGGGGGGCCAGTACTTC. It codes for CASSQGEGESGGQYF.

DNA for the CDR3: TGTGCCTGGAGGGGGCTCGGGAGCGGGAGGGCCGGGGAGACCCAGTACTTC. Translation: CAWRGLGSGRAGETQYF. The chain carries TRBV30 and TRBJ2-5, with TRBD2 identical over 10 bases. Germline CDR1 and CDR2: GTSNPN and SVGIG (reference sequence). V gave up 3 bases and J gave up 5 bases; unmatched junction bases: 15. CDR3 length: 17 residues.

This chain joins TRBV14 and TRBJ2-1; D might be TRBD1 (6 bases). CDR1 SGHDN and CDR2 FVKESK come from the germline V gene. V dropped 3 bases and J dropped 7 bases, with 7 bases sitting between them. The CDR3 totals 12 residues. The CDR3 sequence is CASSHTGNEQFF. The DNA of the CDR3 is TGTGCCAGCAGCCATACAGGGAATGAGCAGTTCTTC.

The genes are TRBV5-1 and TRBJ2-7; D is uncertain. Germline values: CDR1 SGHRS, CDR2 YFSETQ. V lost 0 bases and J lost 0, with 7 bases in between. This CDR3 region has 14 residues. The CDR3 region is CASSLVQYSYEQYF. The CDR3 DNA reads as TGCGCCAGCAGCTTGGTACAGTACTCCTACGAGCAGTACTTC.

This chain uses TRBV4-2 with TRBJ1-1; TRBD1 matches 8 bases. Looked up from germline, CDR1 is LGHNA and CDR2 is YNFKEQ. CDR3 length equals 15 residues. The V and J ends lost 3 bases and 0 bases, in that order; junction bases with no gene match: 3. The CDR3 loop is CASSHGQGLNTEAFF. DNA for the CDR3: TGTGCCAGCAGCCATGGACAGGGTTTGAACACTGAAGCTTTCTTT.

The gene calls are TRBV5-6 and TRBJ2-1, with a tentative D call TRBD2 (5 bases). CDR3 length: 17 residues. CDR1 SGHDT and CDR2 YYEEEE come from the germline V gene. With 0 bases removed from V and 3 bases from J, the gap between germline ends came to 16 bases. CDR3 DNA sequence: TGTGCCAGCAGCTTGGAAGGCTGGGTGGGAGTCTACAATGAGCAGTTCTTC. Encoded protein: CASSLEGWVGVYNEQFF. Full variable domain (missing parts from reference TRBV5-6 and TRBJ2-1): DAGVTQSPTHLIKTRGQQVTLRCSPKSGHDTVSWYQQALGQGPQFIFQYYEEEERQRGNFPDRFSGHQFPNYSSELNVNALLLGDSALYLCASSLEGWVGVYNEQFFGPGTRLTVL.

V and J are TRBV7-9 and TRBJ1-4, with D unresolved. There are 14 residues in the CDR3. V lost 5 bases and J 8 bases, leaving 15 bases between the germline ends. Germline loops: CDR1 SEHNR, CDR2 FQNEAQ (reference sequence). The CDR3 loop is CASSLAGGIEKLFF. CDR3 DNA sequence: TGTGCCAGCAGCCTGGCGGGAGGGATCGAAAAACTGTTTTTT.